This T cell receptor beta chain was retrieved from a study of cytomegalovirus exposure and HLA in healthy donors. Study outcomes and limitations: The study put about 180 TCR beta chains on its list as cytomegalovirus-associated.

There are a few counts of this clone. Antigen specificity is unknown. Amplification used 60 Vbeta primers and 13 Jbeta primers. Per the study methods: A later analysis tallied approximately 78 million unique TCR beta chains, around 12 million of them shared. TCRdb's copy holds only in-frame clones and misses some; the assay was immunoSEQ multiplex PCR. The DNA gave D and trimming, while V, J and clone size come from that table. This table has about 160,000 clones, 80% appearing once. This CDR3 is built from 12 residues. V was shortened by 4 bases and J by 3 bases, with 7 bases between the two germline ends. Germline CDR1 reads SNHLY; CDR2 reads FYNNEI.

The chain links TRBV2 to TRBJ2-7; no clear D gene. The sequence was collected from a young man in good health and CMV-seropositive. Sequenced material: PBMCs. The CDR3 DNA follows: TGTGCCAGCAGTGCGGAGTACTACGAGCAGTACTTC. The encoded protein is CASSAEYYEQYF.